The source of this TCR beta chain is a study of STAT3 mutations in large granular lymphocyte leukemia. Overall study results and limits: TCR clonotype switching after therapy occurred in about 30% of the 18 patients. Every T-cell large granular lymphocyte leukemia patient had at least one immunodominant TCR beta clonotype. In several patients, dominant TCR clone burden exceeded STAT3 mutant burden, suggesting STAT3 mutation arose secondarily. Clonal expansion was inferred from other time points because no sample existed at each clone's first appearance.

V lost 1 base to trimming and J lost 5 bases, with 19 bases between them. The length of the CDR3 is 17 residues. Germline loops: CDR1 LNHNV, CDR2 YYDKDF (reference sequence). As to this clone: Antigen specificity is unknown.

Only in-frame clones appear in the TCRdb table, and some are missing; sequencing was by immunoSEQ multiplex PCR. The sample shows 20,000 or so clones, around 92% of them seen only once. The rearrangement links TRBV15 to TRBJ2-3; D is possibly TRBD2 (6 bases). The sample was peripheral blood mononuclear cells. This TCR derives from a man aged 60-69 years with T-cell large granular lymphocyte leukemia. Some clones in this sample may be carry-over from other donors' samples. The CDR3 DNA sequence: TGTGCCACCAGCAGAGGACCGGGACTCAGAAAAGGAGATACGCAGTATTTT. Encoded protein: CATSRGPGLRKGDTQYF.